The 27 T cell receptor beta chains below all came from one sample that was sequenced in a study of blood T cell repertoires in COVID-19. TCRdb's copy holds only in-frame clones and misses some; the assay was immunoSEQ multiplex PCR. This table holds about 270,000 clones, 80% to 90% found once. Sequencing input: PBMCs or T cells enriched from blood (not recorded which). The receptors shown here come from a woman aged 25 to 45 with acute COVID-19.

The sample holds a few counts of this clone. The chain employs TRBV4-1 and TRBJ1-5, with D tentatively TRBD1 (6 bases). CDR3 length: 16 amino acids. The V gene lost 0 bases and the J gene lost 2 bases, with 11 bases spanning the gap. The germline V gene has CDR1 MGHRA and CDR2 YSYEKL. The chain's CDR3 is CASSQDGGMGNQPQHF. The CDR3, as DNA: TGCGCCAGCAGCCAAGATGGGGGCATGGGCAATCAGCCCCAGCATTTT.

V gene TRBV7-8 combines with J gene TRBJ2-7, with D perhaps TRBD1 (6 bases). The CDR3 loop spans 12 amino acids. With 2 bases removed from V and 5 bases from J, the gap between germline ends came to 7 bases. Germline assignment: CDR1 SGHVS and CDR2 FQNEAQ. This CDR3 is CASSLQGNEQYF. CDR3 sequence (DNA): TGTGCCAGCAGCTTACAGGGGAACGAGCAGTACTTC.

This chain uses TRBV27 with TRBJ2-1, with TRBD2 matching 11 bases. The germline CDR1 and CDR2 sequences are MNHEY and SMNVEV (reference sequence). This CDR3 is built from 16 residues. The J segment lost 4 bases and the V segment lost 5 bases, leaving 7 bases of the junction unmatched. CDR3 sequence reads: CASSPWGLAVYNEQFF. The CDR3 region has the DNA TGTGCCAGCAGTCCCTGGGGACTAGCGGTATACAATGAGCAGTTCTTC.

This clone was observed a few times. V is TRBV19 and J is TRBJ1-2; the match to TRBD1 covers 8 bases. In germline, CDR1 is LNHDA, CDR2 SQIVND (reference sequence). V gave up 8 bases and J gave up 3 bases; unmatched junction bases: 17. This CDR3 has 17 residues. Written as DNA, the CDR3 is TGTGCCAGTGCCGAACAAACCGGTCAGGGGGCATACTATGGCTACACCTTC. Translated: CASAEQTGQGAYYGYTF.

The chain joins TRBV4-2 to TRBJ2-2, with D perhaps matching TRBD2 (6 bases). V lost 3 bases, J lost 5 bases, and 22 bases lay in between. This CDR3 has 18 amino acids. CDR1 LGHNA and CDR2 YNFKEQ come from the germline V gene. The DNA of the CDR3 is TGTGCCAGCAGCCACCTACGAACCCGGGGGACGGAAACCGGGGAGCTGTTTTTT. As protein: CASSHLRTRGTETGELFF.

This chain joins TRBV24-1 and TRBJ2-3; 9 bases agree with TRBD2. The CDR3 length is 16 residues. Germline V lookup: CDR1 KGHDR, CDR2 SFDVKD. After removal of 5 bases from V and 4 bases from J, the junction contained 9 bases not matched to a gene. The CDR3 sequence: CATSGPGLALADTQYF. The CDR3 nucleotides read TGTGCCACCAGTGGACCGGGACTAGCCCTCGCAGATACGCAGTATTTT.

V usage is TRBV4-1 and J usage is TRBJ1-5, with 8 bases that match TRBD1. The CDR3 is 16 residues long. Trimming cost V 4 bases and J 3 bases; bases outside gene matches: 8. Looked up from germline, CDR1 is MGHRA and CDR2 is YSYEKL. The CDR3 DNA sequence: TGCGCCAGCAGCCCCCCGGGACAGGAGTACAATCAGCCCCAGCATTTT. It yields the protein CASSPPGQEYNQPQHF.

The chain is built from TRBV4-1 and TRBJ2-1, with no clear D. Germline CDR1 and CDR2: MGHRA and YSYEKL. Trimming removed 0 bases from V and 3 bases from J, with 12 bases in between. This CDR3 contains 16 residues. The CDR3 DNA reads TGCGCCAGCAGCCAAGATTTTCGGCTAGACTACAATGAGCAGTTCTTC. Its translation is CASSQDFRLDYNEQFF.

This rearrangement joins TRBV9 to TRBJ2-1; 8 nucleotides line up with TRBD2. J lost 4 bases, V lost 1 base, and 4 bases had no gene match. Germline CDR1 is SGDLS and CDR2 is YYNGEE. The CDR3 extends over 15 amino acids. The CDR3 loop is CASSVQGGGYNEQFF. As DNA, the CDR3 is TGTGCCAGCAGCGTACAGGGCGGGGGGTACAATGAGCAGTTCTTC.

Here the CDR3 DNA reads TGTGCCAGCAGTTCAACAGGAGATCCAACAGGCTATGGCTACACCTTC. Translating gives CASSSTGDPTGYGYTF. The chain links TRBV7-8 to TRBJ1-2; D possibly corresponds to TRBD1 (5 bases). This CDR3 comprises 16 residues. The ends were cut back, 6 bases at V and 4 bases at J, with 21 bases in the middle. The germline V gene encodes CDR1 SGHVS and CDR2 FQNEAQ.

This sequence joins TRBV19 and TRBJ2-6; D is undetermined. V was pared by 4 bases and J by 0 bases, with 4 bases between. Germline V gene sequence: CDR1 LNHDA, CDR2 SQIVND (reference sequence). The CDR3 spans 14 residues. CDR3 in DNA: TGTGCCAGTAGTACTAGCTCTGGGGCCAACGTCCTGACTTTC. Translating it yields CASSTSSGANVLTF.

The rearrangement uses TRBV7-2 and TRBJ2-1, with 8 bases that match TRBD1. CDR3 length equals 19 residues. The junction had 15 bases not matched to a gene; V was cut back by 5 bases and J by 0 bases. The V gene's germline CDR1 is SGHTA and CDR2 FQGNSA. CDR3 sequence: CASSTDRDSSPSSYNEQFF. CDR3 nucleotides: TGTGCCAGCAGCACGGACAGGGATAGTTCCCCGAGCTCCTACAATGAGCAGTTCTTC.

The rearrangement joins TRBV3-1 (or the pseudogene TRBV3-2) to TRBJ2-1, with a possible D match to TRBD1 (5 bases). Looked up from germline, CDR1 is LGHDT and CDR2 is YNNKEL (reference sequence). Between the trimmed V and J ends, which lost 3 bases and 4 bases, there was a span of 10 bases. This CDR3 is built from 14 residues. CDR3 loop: CASSHDREYNEQFF. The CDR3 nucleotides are TGTGCCAGCAGCCACGACAGAGAGTACAATGAGCAGTTCTTC.

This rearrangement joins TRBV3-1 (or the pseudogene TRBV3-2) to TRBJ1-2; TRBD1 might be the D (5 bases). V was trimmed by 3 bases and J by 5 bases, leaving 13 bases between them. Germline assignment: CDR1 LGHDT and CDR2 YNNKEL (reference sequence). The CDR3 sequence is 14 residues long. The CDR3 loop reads CASSHNNQGYGYTF. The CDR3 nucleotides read TGTGCCAGCAGCCACAATAATCAGGGATATGGCTACACCTTC.

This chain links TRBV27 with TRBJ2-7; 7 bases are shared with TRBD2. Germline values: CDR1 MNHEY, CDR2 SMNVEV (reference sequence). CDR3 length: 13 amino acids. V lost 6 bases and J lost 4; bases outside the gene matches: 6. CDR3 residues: CASSATGGYEQYF. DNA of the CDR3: TGTGCCAGCAGCGCAACCGGGGGGTACGAGCAGTACTTC.

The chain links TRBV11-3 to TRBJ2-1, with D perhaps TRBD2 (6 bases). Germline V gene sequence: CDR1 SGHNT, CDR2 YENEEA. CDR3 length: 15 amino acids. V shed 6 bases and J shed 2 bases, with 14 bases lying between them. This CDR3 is CASSGGGSPYNEQFF. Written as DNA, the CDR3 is TGTGCCAGCAGTGGTGGAGGGAGCCCCTACAATGAGCAGTTCTTC.

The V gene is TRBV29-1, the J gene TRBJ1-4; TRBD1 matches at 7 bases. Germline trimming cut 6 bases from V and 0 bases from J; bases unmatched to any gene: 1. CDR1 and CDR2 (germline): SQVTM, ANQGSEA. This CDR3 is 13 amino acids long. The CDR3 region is CSVQGATNEKLFF. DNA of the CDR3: TGCAGCGTCCAGGGGGCAACTAATGAAAAACTGTTTTTT.

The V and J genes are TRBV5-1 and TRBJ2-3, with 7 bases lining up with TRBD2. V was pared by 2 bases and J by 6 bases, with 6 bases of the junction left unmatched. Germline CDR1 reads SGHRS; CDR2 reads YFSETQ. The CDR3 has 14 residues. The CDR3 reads CASSLGGSDDTQYF. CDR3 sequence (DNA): TGCGCCAGCAGCTTAGGCGGGAGTGATGATACGCAGTATTTT.

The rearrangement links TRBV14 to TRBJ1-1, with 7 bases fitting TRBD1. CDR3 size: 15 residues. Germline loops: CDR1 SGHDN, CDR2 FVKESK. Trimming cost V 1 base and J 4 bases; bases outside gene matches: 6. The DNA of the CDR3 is TGTGCCAGCAGCCAAGCTTACAGGGGAGCCACTGAAGCTTTCTTT. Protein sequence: CASSQAYRGATEAFF.

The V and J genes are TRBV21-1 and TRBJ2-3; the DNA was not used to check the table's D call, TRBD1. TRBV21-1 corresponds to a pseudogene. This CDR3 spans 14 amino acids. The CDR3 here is CASSKRRLGQGAKF. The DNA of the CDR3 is TGTGCCAGCAGCAAAAGGAGGTTAGGGCAGGGGGCCAAGTTT.

CDR3 sequence reads: CASSIGLGQGHKHGYTF. The CDR3 bases are TGTGCCAGTAGTATAGGACTGGGACAGGGACACAAACATGGCTACACCTTC. This rearrangement joins TRBV19 to TRBJ1-2; 9 nucleotides match TRBD1. The trim removed 1 base at V and 6 bases at J, leaving 12 bases unmatched. The CDR3 is 17 residues long. Germline V lookup: CDR1 LNHDA, CDR2 SQIVND (reference sequence).

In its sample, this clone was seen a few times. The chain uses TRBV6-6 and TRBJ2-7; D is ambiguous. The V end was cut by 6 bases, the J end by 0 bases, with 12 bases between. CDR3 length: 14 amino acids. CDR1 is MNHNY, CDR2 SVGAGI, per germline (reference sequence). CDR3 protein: CASRRGESSYEQYF. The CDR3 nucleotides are TGTGCCAGCAGGCGAGGAGAAAGCTCCTACGAGCAGTACTTC.

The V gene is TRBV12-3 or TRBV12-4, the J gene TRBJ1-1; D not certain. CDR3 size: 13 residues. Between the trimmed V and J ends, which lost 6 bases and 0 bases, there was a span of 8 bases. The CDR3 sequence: CASRGRVNTEAFF. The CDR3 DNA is TGTGCCAGCAGGGGGAGAGTGAACACTGAAGCTTTCTTT.

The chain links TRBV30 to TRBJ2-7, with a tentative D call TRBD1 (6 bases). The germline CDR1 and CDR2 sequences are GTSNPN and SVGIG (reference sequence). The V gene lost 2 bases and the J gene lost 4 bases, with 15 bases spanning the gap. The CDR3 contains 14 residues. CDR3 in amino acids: CAWSLVTGPYEQYF. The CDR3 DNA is TGTGCCTGGAGTCTCGTGACAGGACCTTACGAGCAGTACTTC. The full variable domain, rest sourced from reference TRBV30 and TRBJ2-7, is SQTIHQWPATLVQPVGSPLSLECTVEGTSNPNLYWYRQAAGRGLQLLFYSVGIGQISSEVPQNLSASRPQDRQFILSSKKLLLSDSGFYLCAWSLVTGPYEQYFGPGTRLTVT.

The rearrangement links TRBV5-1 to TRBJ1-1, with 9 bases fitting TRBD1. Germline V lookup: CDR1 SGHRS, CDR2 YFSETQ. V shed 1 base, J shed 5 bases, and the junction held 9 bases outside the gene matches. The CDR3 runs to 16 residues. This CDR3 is CASSLMFGTGSTEAFF. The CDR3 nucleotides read TGCGCCAGCAGCTTGATGTTCGGGACAGGGTCTACTGAAGCTTTCTTT. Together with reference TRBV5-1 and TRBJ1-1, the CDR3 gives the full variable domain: KAGVTQTPRYLIKTRGQQVTLSCSPISGHRSVSWYQQTPGQGLQFLFEYFSETQRNKGNFPGRFSGRQFSNSRSEMNVSTLELGDSALYLCASSLMFGTGSTEAFFGQGTRLTVV.

The CDR3 coding sequence is TGTGCCTCCTCGGGAGGGACAGGGATAGCAGGTCAGCCCCAGCATTTT. It translates to CASSGGTGIAGQPQHF. V usage is TRBV19 and J usage is TRBJ1-5; 9 positions match TRBD1. The J segment lost 6 bases and the V segment lost 11 bases, leaving 17 bases of the junction unmatched. CDR3 size: 16 residues. Germline loops: CDR1 LNHDA, CDR2 SQIVND (reference sequence).

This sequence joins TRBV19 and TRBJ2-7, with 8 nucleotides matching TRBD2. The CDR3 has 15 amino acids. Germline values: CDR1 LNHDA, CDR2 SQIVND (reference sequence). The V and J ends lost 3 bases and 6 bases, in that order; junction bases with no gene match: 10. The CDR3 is CASSMTAGVNGEQYF. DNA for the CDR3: TGTGCCAGTAGTATGACAGCGGGAGTTAACGGCGAGCAGTACTTC. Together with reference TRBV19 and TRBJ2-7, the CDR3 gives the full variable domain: DGGITQSPKYLFRKEGQNVTLSCEQNLNHDAMYWYRQDPGQGLRLIYYSQIVNDFQKGDIAEGYSVSREKKESFPLTVTSAQKNPTAFYLCASSMTAGVNGEQYFGPGTRLTVT.